Detailed here is one TCR beta chain. The data are from a study of blood T cell repertoires in COVID-19. Study-wide background: PBMCs, B-cell-depleted T cells, or T cells provided the cDNA or gDNA that made up the material.

Germline V gene sequence: CDR1 MNHNY, CDR2 SVGAGI (reference sequence). The CDR3 has 15 amino acids. V lost 5 bases to trimming and J lost 11 bases; unmatched junction nucleotides: 7. Authors' analysis steps: Researchers report that nucleated cell counts were estimated from reference gene primer amplification. This table comes from immunoSEQ multiplex PCR, and its TCRdb copy is limited to in-frame clones, with some not included. That table furnishes V, J and clone size, whereas the DNA furnished D and trimming. The repertoire includes some 260,000 clones, about 88% of them detected once, and 2% to 2.5% sits in the top ten.

The receptor was isolated from a woman aged 40 to 50 who had recovered from COVID-19. V and J are TRBV6-6 and TRBJ2-1; 15 bases agree with TRBD2. The material sequenced was peripheral blood. CDR3 residues: CASSQGTSGGYKQFF. As DNA, the CDR3 is TGTGCCAGCAGTCAAGGGACTAGCGGGGGGTATAAGCAGTTCTTC.